A selection of T cell receptor beta chains follows, all from one sample in a study of early T cells in non-severe SARS-CoV-2 infection. MiXCR, run by TCRdb on the 5' RACE reads, gives a single entry per CDR3 protein. The repertoire holds roughly 23,000 distinct CDR3 sequences, with around 5.8% as singletons. The source was whole blood, collected at baseline. These receptors all stem from an adult who was a healthcare worker with PCR-confirmed SARS-CoV-2 infection or an uninfected control (not recorded which). Each CDR3 is given with its conserved first and last residue. A D gene is named only where the DNA matches it firmly. Size values are once, few and many counts, or a class for expanded clones, and some rows have none.

size,V,D,J,DNA,CDR3
NA,TRBV7-2,NA,TRBJ1-2,TGTGCCAGCAGCACTACACGGACAATTAACTATGGCTACACCTTC,CASSTTRTINYGYTF
many,TRBV10-3,TRBD1,TRBJ1-4,TGTGCCATCAGTCCCGGACAGGCGGATGAAAAACTGTTTTTT,CAISPGQADEKLFF
NA,TRBV5-1,NA,TRBJ2-7,TGCGCCAGCAATTCCCAGGGGTCGCACGAGCAGTACTTC,CASNSQGSHEQYF
few,TRBV5-1,NA,TRBJ2-5,TGCGCCAGCAGCTTGTTCGGGCAGTACCAAGAGACCCAGTACTTC,CASSLFGQYQETQYF
few,TRBV7-8,NA,TRBJ1-1,TGTGCCAGCAGCTCAGGGCAGGGTCCCACTGAAGCTTTCTTT,CASSSGQGPTEAFF
many,TRBV14,TRBD1,TRBJ1-2,TGTGCCAGCAGCCACGGGGACAGCCCAAAAGGCTACACCTTC,CASSHGDSPKGYTF
NA,TRBV10-2,NA,TRBJ2-3,TGCGCCAGCAGTGGTTATGATACGCAGTATTTT,CASSGYDTQYF
many,TRBV28,NA,TRBJ2-3,TGTGCCAGCACTACCCTAGCAGATACGCAGTATTTT,CASTTLADTQYF
many,TRBV20-1,NA,TRBJ2-7,TGCAGTGTAAAGCAGGGATCCTACGAGCAGTACTTC,CSVKQGSYEQYF
NA,TRBV20-1,NA,TRBJ2-7,TGCAGTGCCCTGGAGCCAGGGCGCTCCTACGAGCAGTACTTC,CSALEPGRSYEQYF
medium-sized,TRBV24-1,NA,TRBJ2-3,TGTGCCACCAGTGATTTGGGGGGGGCTAGCACAGATACGCAGTATTTT,CATSDLGGASTDTQYF
few,TRBV10-2,NA,TRBJ1-1,TGCGCCAGCAGTGAGGGGACAACTGAAGCTTTCTTT,CASSEGTTEAFF
NA,TRBV12-5,NA,TRBJ1-2,TGTGCTAGTGGTTTGCTTCACTATGGCTACACCTTC,CASGLLHYGYTF
many,TRBV5-4,NA,TRBJ2-7,TGTGCCAGCAGCCCCCCCCAGGGAGTGAGCTACGAGCAGTACTTC,CASSPPQGVSYEQYF
many,TRBV12-3/TRBV12-4,NA,TRBJ1-4,TGTGCCAGCAGCCCTAGTCAGGGATTGAGTGAAAAACTGTTTTTT,CASSPSQGLSEKLFF
NA,TRBV4-3,NA,TRBJ2-6,TGCGCCAGCAGCCCAGATGGGGCTGGGGCCAACGTCCTGACTTTC,CASSPDGAGANVLTF
NA,TRBV7-3,TRBD1,TRBJ2-7,TGTGCCAGCAGCCCCGAGACAGGGTGGAGATCCGAGCAGTACTTC,CASSPETGWRSEQYF
many,TRBV12-3/TRBV12-4,NA,TRBJ1-5,TGTGCCAGCAGTTTAGGGGCCTTTCAGCCCCAGCATTTT,CASSLGAFQPQHF
few,TRBV5-1,NA,TRBJ2-2,TGCGCCAGCAGCTTGAACCTACAGGGTTCGGCGAACACCGGGGAGCTGTTTTTT,CASSLNLQGSANTGELFF
NA,TRBV7-2,NA,TRBJ2-2,TGTGCCAGCAGCTTCAATACTGGGGCCGGGGAGCTGTTTTTT,CASSFNTGAGELFF
NA,TRBV19,NA,TRBJ2-7,TGTGCCAGTAGTATAGATGGGCAGACCTACGAGCAGTACTTC,CASSIDGQTYEQYF
many,TRBV7-2,NA,TRBJ1-5,TGTGCCAGCAGCTTAGGAGGCGGGCCCCAGCATTTT,CASSLGGGPQHF
many,TRBV12-3/TRBV12-4,NA,TRBJ1-1,TGTGCCAGCAGTCCGCCTAACAGGGAACCTGAAGCTTTCTTT,CASSPPNREPEAFF
few,TRBV6-6,NA,TRBJ1-1,TGTGCCAGCAGTTATTTGGCGGGAGTGGGTGGCACTGAAGCTTTCTTT,CASSYLAGVGGTEAFF
few,TRBV11-3,NA,TRBJ1-1,TGTGCCAGCAGCTTACGAGCTTCCCACACTGAAGCTTTCTTT,CASSLRASHTEAFF
large,TRBV14,NA,TRBJ2-7,TGTGCCAGCAGCCAAGAGACGGGGCCAGGGTCTTTATACGAGCAGTACTTC,CASSQETGPGSLYEQYF